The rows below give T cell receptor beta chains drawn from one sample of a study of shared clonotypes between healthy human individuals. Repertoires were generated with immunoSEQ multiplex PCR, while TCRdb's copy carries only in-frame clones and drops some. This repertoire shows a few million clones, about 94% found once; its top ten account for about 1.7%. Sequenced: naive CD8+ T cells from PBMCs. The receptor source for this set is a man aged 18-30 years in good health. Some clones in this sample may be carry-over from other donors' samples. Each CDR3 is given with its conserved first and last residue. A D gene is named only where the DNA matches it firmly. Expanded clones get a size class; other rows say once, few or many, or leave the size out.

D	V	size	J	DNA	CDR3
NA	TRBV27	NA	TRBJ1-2	TGTGCCAGCAGTAACAGAGACTATGGCTACACCTTC	CASSNRDYGYTF
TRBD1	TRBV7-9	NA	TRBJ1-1	TGTGCCAGCAGCCCGACGACAGGGGTGTTAGTATTAACGAACACTGAAGCTTTCTTT	CASSPTTGVLVLTNTEAFF
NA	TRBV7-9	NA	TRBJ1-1	TGTGCCAGCAGCTCAGGCCCAGGGCTTGGAGACACTGAAGCTTTCTTT	CASSSGPGLGDTEAFF
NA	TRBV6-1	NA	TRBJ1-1	TGTGCCAGCAGTGAGGCGGGTGTGGACACTGAAGCTTTCTTT	CASSEAGVDTEAFF
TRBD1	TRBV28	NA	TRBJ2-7	TGTGCCAGCAGCTCGCCTAGACAGGGGGCCTACGAGCAGTACTTC	CASSSPRQGAYEQYF
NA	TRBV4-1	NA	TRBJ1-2	TGCGCCAGCAGCCAACGGACCCGGGACGGCTACTATGGCTACACCTTC	CASSQRTRDGYYGYTF
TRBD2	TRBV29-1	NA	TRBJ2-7	TGCAGCGTTGTGGCGGGGGACGGCGAGCAGTACTTC	CSVVAGDGEQYF
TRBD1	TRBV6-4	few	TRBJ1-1	TGTGCCAGCACACCAGACAGGGGGAACACTGAAGCTTTCTTT	CASTPDRGNTEAFF
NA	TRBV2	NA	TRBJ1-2	TGTGCCAGCATCTTGAGGGTCGACGGCTACACCTTC	CASILRVDGYTF
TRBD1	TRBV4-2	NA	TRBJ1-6	TGTGCCAGCAGCCAAGAAAAGGGGGCGTATTCACCCCTCCACTTT	CASSQEKGAYSPLHF
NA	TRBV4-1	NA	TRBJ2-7	TGCGCCAGCAGCCAGGGGGAGGCCTACGAGCAGTACTTC	CASSQGEAYEQYF
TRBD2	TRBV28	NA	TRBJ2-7	TGTGCCAGCAGTTGGGTTATAGCGGGAGTGCAGTACTTC	CASSWVIAGVQYF
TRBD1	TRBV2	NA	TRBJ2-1	TGTGCCAGCAGCGCCGGGACAGGGCTTGAGAATGAGCAGTTCTTC	CASSAGTGLENEQFF
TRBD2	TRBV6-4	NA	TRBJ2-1	TGTGCCAGCAGTGACTGGGAGGGAAATGAGCAGTTCTTC	CASSDWEGNEQFF
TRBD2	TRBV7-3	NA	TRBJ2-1	TGTGCCAGCAGCTTGGCCCCGGGACTAGCGGGAGGAGAGCAGTTCTTC	CASSLAPGLAGGEQFF
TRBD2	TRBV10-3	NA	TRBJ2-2	TGTGCCATCAGGGTCTCGGGAGGGGGAGACACCGGGGAGCTGTTTTTT	CAIRVSGGGDTGELFF
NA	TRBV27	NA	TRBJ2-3	TGTGCCAGCAGTTTATTTTCAGGTACAGATACGCAGTATTTT	CASSLFSGTDTQYF
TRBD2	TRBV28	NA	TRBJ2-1	TGTGCCAGCAGCCCTTCCCGAGCGGGGGCCTACAATGAGCAGTTCTTC	CASSPSRAGAYNEQFF
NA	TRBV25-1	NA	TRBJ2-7	TGTGCCAGCAGTGGAGGGGAGCAGTACTTC	CASSGGEQYF
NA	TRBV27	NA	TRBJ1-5	TGTGCCAGCAGGAGCGTACGGGGGTTACAGCCCCAGCATTTT	CASRSVRGLQPQHF
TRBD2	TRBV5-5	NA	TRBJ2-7	TGTGCCAGCAGCTCCAAACTAGCGGGAGGGCCGTGGGAGCAGTACTTC	CASSSKLAGGPWEQYF
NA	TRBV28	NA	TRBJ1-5	TGTGCCAGCAGTGGACCGCAGGGGCTGGGTCAGCCCCAGCATTTT	CASSGPQGLGQPQHF
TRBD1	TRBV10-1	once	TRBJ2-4	TGCGCCAGCAGTGGGGACAGGGCTCTAGCCAAAAACATTCAGTACTTC	CASSGDRALAKNIQYF
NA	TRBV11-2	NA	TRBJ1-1	TGTGCCAGCAGCTTAAACTGGGGGGGAGACACTGAAGCTTTCTTT	CASSLNWGGDTEAFF